A selection of T cell receptor beta chains follows, all from one sample in a study of CD8 T cells in ankylosing spondylitis. TCRdb re-called the 5' RACE reads with MiXCR, one entry per CDR3 protein. The sample shows under 300,000 distinct CDR3 sequences, roughly 8.6% of them seen only once. Specimen: blood, either unsorted or a sorted T cell fraction (not recorded which). The receptors here all came from a male donor with ankylosing spondylitis or in good health (not recorded which). Both conserved end residues are part of each CDR3. Each record gives: V gene, J gene, clone size, D gene, CDR3 protein, CDR3 DNA. A D gene is named only where the DNA matches it firmly. A row's size may be missing; if present it is once, few, many or a size class.

TRBV7-8	TRBJ1-4	many	NA	CASSQTSTNEKLFF	TGTGCCAGCAGCCAGACATCAACTAATGAAAAACTGTTTTTT
TRBV5-1	TRBJ1-1	many	NA	CASSFASGPGRTEAFF	TGCGCCAGCAGCTTCGCCTCCGGGCCGGGGAGGACTGAAGCTTTCTTT
TRBV5-1	TRBJ1-4	few	NA	CASSLRGHDEKLFF	TGCGCCAGCAGCTTAAGGGGCCATGATGAAAAACTGTTTTTT
TRBV5-1	TRBJ2-1	NA	NA	CASSSQQGNEQFF	TGCGCCAGCAGCTCACAACAGGGAAATGAGCAGTTCTTC
TRBV2	TRBJ2-3	many	NA	CASGGVGTDTQYF	TGTGCCAGCGGCGGGGTAGGAACAGATACGCAGTATTTT
TRBV9	TRBJ2-1	many	TRBD2	CASSVGLAGTYNEQFF	TGTGCCAGCAGCGTGGGACTAGCGGGAACCTACAATGAGCAGTTCTTC
TRBV12-3/TRBV12-4	TRBJ2-5	many	NA	CASSFGISRETQYF	TGTGCCAGCAGTTTTGGTATATCGAGGGAGACCCAGTACTTC
TRBV6-1	TRBJ2-4	many	TRBD1	CASSTDRGRNIQYF	TGTGCCAGCAGTACGGACAGGGGGCGAAACATTCAGTACTTC
TRBV24-1	TRBJ1-2	many	NA	CATSDRTGSYGYTF	TGTGCCACCAGTGATCGTACAGGGAGCTATGGCTACACCTTC
TRBV6-2/TRBV6-3	TRBJ2-1	many	TRBD2	CASSHGSSGRNEQFF	TGTGCCAGCAGTCACGGGTCTAGCGGGAGGAATGAGCAGTTCTTC
TRBV7-2	TRBJ2-2	many	NA	CASSSRAYTGELFF	TGTGCCAGCAGCTCAAGGGCCTACACCGGGGAGCTGTTTTTT
TRBV20-1	TRBJ2-1	many	NA	CSAIPIRGANEQFF	TGCAGTGCAATCCCGATAAGGGGAGCCAATGAGCAGTTCTTC
TRBV7-2	TRBJ2-7	NA	TRBD2	CASSSRTSGAYEQYF	TGTGCCAGCAGCTCCAGGACTAGCGGAGCCTACGAGCAGTACTTC
TRBV2	TRBJ2-1	NA	NA	CASSVVVSYPPFF	TGTGCCAGCAGTGTTGTTGTCTCTTACCCCCCGTTCTTC
TRBV5-8	TRBJ1-2	many	NA	CASSLASRGGYGYTF	TGTGCCAGCAGCTTGGCTAGCCGGGGTGGCTATGGCTACACCTTC
TRBV5-1	TRBJ2-2	few	NA	CASSFPGNTGELFF	TGCGCCAGCAGCTTTCCCGGGAACACCGGGGAGCTGTTTTTT
TRBV7-3	TRBJ2-3	many	NA	CASSLSGGKRTDTQYF	TGTGCCAGCAGCTTAAGTGGCGGAAAGCGCACAGATACGCAGTATTTT
TRBV7-2	TRBJ1-1	many	NA	CASSLERVRNTEAFF	TGTGCCAGCAGCTTAGAAAGGGTCCGGAACACTGAAGCTTTCTTT
TRBV9	TRBJ2-2	many	TRBD2	CASSVDAGGTGELFF	TGTGCCAGCAGCGTAGATGCGGGGGGCACCGGGGAGCTGTTTTTT
TRBV7-9	TRBJ2-4	NA	NA	CAMGPGAIDIQYF	TGTGCCATGGGCCCCGGGGCCATCGACATTCAGTACTTC
TRBV5-1	TRBJ2-1	many	NA	CASSLAGGTGFVNEQFF	TGCGCCAGCAGCTTGGCCGGGGGAACGGGATTTGTCAATGAGCAGTTCTTC
TRBV7-2	TRBJ1-1	many	TRBD1	CASIETGEAEAFF	TGTGCCAGCATCGAGACAGGGGAGGCTGAAGCTTTCTTT
TRBV15	TRBJ1-2	NA	NA	CATSRDGAAGLTGYTF	TGTGCCACCAGCAGAGATGGGGCGGCGGGTCTGACTGGCTACACCTTC
TRBV20-1	TRBJ2-2	few	NA	CSARDRQANTGELFF	TGCAGTGCTAGAGACAGACAGGCGAACACCGGGGAGCTGTTTTTT
TRBV5-1	TRBJ2-2	many	TRBD2	CASERAGGPFSGELFF	TGCGCCAGCGAGAGAGCGGGAGGGCCTTTCAGCGGGGAGCTGTTTTTT
TRBV12-3/TRBV12-4	TRBJ1-5	many	TRBD1	CASGDRAISNQPQHF	TGTGCCAGCGGTGACAGGGCCATTAGCAATCAGCCCCAGCATTTT
TRBV19	TRBJ1-5	many	NA	CASSRSPRGNQPQHF	TGTGCCAGTAGTAGGAGCCCTCGGGGCAATCAGCCCCAGCATTTT
TRBV27	TRBJ2-3	many	TRBD2	CASSAGLAGLNTQYF	TGTGCCAGCAGCGCGGGACTAGCGGGGTTAAATACGCAGTATTTT
TRBV9	TRBJ2-3	many	TRBD1	CASSNRTGRTDTQYF	TGTGCCAGCAGCAATCGGACAGGGAGAACAGATACGCAGTATTTT
TRBV4-2	TRBJ2-1	NA	TRBD1	CASSQEGTANNEQFF	TGTGCCAGCAGCCAAGAGGGGACAGCGAACAATGAGCAGTTCTTC
TRBV27	TRBJ1-5	NA	NA	CASSLNRYQPQHF	TGTGCCAGCAGTTTAAACAGATATCAGCCCCAGCATTTT
TRBV11-3	TRBJ1-2	many	NA	CASSLDRIGLANYGYTF	TGTGCCAGCAGCTTAGATCGGATTGGCCTAGCTAACTATGGCTACACCTTC
TRBV19	TRBJ1-1	many	NA	CASSIGKSEAFF	TGTGCCAGTAGTATAGGAAAATCTGAAGCTTTCTTT
TRBV6-2/TRBV6-3	TRBJ2-5	many	NA	CASSSRETQYF	TGTGCCAGCAGCTCTAGAGAGACCCAGTACTTC
TRBV5-1	TRBJ2-3	few	TRBD2	CASSLESAGETPQYF	TGCGCCAGCAGCCTGGAAAGTGCGGGAGAAACCCCGCAGTATTTT
TRBV6-1	TRBJ2-7	many	NA	CASSVISSYEQYF	TGTGCCAGCAGTGTTATCTCCTCCTACGAGCAGTACTTC